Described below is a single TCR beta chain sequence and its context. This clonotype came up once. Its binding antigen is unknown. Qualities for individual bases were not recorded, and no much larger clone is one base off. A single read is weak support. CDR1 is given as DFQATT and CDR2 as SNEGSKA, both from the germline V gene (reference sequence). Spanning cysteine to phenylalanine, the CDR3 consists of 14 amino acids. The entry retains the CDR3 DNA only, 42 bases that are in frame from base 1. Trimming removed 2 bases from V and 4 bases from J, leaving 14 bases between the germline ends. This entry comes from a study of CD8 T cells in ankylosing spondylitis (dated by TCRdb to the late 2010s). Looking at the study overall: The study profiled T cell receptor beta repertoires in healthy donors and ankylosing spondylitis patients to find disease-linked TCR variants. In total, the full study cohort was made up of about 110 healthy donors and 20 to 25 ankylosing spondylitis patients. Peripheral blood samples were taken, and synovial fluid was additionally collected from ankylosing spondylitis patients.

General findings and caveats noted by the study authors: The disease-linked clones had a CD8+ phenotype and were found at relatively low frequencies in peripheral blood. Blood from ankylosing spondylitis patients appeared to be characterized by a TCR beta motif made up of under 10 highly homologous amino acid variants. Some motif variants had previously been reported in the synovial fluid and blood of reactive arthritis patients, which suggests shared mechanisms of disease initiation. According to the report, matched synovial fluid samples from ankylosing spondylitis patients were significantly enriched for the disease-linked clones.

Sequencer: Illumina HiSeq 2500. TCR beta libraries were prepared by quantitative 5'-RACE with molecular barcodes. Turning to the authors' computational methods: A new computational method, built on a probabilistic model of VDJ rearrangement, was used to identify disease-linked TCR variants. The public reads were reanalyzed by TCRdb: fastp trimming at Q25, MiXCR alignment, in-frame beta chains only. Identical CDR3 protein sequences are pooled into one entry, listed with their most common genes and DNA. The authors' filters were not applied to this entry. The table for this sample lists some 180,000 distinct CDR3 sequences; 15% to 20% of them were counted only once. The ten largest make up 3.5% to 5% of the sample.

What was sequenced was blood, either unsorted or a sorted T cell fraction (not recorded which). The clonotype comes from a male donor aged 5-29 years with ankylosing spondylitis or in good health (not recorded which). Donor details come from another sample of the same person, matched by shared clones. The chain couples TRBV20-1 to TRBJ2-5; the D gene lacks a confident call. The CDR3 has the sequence CSARIAERRETQYF. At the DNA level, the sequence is TGCAGTGCTAGAATCGCGGAGAGACGAGAGACCCAGTACTTC.